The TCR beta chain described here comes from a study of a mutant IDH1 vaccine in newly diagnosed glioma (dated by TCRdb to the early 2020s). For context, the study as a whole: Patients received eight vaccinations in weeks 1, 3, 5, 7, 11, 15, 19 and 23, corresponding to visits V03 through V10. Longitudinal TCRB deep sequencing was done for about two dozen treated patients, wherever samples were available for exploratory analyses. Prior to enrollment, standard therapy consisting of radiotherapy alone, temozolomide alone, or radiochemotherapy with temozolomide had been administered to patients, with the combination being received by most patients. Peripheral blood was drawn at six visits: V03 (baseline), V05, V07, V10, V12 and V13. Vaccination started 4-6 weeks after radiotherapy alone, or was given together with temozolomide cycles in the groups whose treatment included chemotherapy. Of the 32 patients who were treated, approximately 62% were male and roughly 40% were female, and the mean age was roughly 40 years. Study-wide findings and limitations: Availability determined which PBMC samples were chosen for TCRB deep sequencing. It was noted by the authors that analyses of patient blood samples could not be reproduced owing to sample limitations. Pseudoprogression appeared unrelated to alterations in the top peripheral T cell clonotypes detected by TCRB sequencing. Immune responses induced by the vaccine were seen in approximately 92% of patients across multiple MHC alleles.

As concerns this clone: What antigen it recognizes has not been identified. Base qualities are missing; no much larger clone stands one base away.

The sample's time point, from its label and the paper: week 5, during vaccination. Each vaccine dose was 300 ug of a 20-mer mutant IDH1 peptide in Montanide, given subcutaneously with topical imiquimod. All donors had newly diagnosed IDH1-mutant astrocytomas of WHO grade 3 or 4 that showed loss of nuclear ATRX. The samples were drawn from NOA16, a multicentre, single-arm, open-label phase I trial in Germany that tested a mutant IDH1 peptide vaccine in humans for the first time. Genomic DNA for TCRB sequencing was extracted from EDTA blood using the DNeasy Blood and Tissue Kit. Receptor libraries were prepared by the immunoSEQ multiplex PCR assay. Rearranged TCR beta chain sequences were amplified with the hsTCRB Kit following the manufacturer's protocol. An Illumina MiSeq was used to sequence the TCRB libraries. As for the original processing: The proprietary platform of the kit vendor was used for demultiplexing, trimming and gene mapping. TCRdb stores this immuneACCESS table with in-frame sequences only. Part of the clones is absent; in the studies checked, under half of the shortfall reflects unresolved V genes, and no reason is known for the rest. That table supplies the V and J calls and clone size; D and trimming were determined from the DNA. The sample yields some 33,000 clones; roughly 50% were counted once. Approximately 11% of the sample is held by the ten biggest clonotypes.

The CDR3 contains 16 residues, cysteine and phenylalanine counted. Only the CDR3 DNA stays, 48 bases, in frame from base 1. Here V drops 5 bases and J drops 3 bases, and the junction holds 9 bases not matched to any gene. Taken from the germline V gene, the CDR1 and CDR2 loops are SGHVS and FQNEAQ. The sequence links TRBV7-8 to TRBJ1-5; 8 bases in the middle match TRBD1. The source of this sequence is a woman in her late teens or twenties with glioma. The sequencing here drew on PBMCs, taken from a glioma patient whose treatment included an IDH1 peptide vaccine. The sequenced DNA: TGTGCCAGCAGCCCACTGCACAGGGGGTACAATCAGCCCCAGCATTTT. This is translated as CASSPLHRGYNQPQHF.